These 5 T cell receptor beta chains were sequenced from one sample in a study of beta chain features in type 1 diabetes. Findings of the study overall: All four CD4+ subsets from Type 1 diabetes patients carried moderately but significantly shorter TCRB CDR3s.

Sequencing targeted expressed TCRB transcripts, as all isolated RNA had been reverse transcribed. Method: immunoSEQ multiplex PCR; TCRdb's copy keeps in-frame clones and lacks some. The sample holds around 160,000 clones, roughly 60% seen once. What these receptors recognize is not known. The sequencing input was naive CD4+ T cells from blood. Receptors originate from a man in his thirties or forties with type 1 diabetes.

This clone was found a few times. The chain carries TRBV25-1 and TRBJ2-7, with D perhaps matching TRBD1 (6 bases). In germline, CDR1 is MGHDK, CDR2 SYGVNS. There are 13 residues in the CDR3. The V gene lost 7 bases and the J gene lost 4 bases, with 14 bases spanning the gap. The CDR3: CASMGQGPYEQYF. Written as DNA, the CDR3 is TGTGCCAGCATGGGGCAGGGGCCTTACGAGCAGTACTTC.

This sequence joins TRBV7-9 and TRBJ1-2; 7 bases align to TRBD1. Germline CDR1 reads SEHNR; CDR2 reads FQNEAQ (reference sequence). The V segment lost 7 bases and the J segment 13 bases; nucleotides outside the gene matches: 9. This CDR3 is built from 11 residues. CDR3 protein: CASTQEGALTF. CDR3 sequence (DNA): TGTGCCAGCACCCAAGAGGGGGCCCTCACCTTC.

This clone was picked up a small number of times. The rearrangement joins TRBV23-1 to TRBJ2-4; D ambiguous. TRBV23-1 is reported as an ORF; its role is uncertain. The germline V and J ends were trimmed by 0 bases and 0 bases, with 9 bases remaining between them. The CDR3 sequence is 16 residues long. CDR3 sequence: CASSQSVTVAKNIQYF. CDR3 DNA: TGCGCCAGCAGTCAATCGGTCACCGTAGCCAAAAACATTCAGTACTTC.

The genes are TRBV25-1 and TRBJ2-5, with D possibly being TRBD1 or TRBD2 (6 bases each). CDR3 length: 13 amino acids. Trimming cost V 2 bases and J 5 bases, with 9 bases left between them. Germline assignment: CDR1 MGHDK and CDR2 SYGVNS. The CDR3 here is CASSEGGRETQYF. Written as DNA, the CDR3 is TGTGCCAGCAGTGAAGGGGGGCGGGAGACCCAGTACTTC.

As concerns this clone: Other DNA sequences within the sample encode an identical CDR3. CDR3 nucleotides: TGCAGCGTTGAAGAAACGGAGAACACTGAAGCTTTCTTT. It specifies CSVEETENTEAFF. The chain combines TRBV29-1 with TRBJ1-1; D unresolved. This CDR3 contains 13 residues. V dropped 0 bases and J dropped 1 base, with 6 bases sitting between them. Germline CDR1 reads SQVTM; CDR2 reads ANQGSEA.